This TCR beta chain stems from a study of T cell responses to AZD1222 COVID-19 vaccine. Assay used: immunoSEQ multiplex PCR; TCRdb lists only in-frame clones, some missing. The table includes approximately 100,000 clones, about nine tenths detected once. This CDR3 has 13 amino acids. Germline V gene lookup returns CDR1 MNHEY and CDR2 SVGAGI. Trimming pared 2 bases from V and 9 bases from J, leaving 13 bases between. This clonotype was obtained from an adult in good health. The gene calls are TRBV6-5 and TRBJ2-5, with D perhaps TRBD2 (6 bases). Here the sequenced sample was peripheral blood, taken on day 0 of AZD1222 vaccination. DNA of the CDR3: TGTGCCAGCAGTTACAGGACTACTGGGGCCCAGTACTTC. Its translation is CASSYRTTGAQYF.